A single sample gave rise to the 28 T cell receptor beta chains below, sequenced in a study of T cell changes during pregnancy in multiple sclerosis. Only in-frame clones appear in the TCRdb table, and some are missing; sequencing was by immunoSEQ multiplex PCR. The repertoire holds 30,000 to 35,000 clones, with 75% to 95% as singletons. The material sequenced was CD8+ T cells from peripheral blood mononuclear cells, taken before pregnancy. The receptor source for this set is a female donor with multiple sclerosis, enrolled in a pregnancy study.

V usage is TRBV4-3 and J usage is TRBJ2-3, with 10 bases fitting TRBD2. The CDR3 has 17 residues. Trimming cost V 0 bases and J 4 bases; bases outside gene matches: 7. Germline V gene sequence: CDR1 LGHNA, CDR2 YSLEER. The CDR3 DNA reads as TGCGCCAGCAGCCAAGATCGAGCGGGGGGGCCGTCAGATACGCAGTATTTT. As protein: CASSQDRAGGPSDTQYF.

Notes on this clone: Other nucleotide sequences in the sample specify the same CDR3. The chain carries TRBV29-1 and TRBJ2-7, with D unresolved. V was cut by 1 base and J by 3 bases, with 7 bases left in between. The length of the CDR3 is 12 residues. Germline loops: CDR1 SQVTM, CDR2 ANQGSEA. CDR3 sequence (DNA): TGCAGCGTTGAAGTAGCAGACTACGAGCAGTACTTC. Translating gives CSVEVADYEQYF.

This chain links TRBV13 with TRBJ2-1; TRBD2 might be the D (6 bases). V lost 0 bases and J lost 8, with 11 bases in between. CDR1 and CDR2 from the germline V gene are PRHDT and FYEKMQ (reference sequence). This CDR3 has 14 amino acids. In DNA, the CDR3 is TGTGCCAGCAGCTTAGGGGTACTAGCCGATGAGCAGTTCTTC. Its translation: CASSLGVLADEQFF.

The chain is built from TRBV4-2 and TRBJ1-2; D is possibly TRBD1 (6 bases). The CDR3 loop spans 15 amino acids. Per germline, CDR1 LGHNA and CDR2 YNFKEQ. V lost 0 bases and J 8 bases, leaving 16 bases between the germline ends. CDR3 coding DNA: TGTGCCAGCAGCCAAGATCAACAGGGACGGTGGGGCTACACCTTC. It encodes CASSQDQQGRWGYTF.

The V call is TRBV4-1, the J call TRBJ2-7; 13 nucleotides align to TRBD2. V shed 0 bases and J 3 bases; nucleotides not matched to a gene: 2. Germline V gives CDR1 MGHRA, CDR2 YSYEKL. CDR3 size: 16 residues. The CDR3 DNA follows: TGCGCCAGCAGCCAAGATCGGACTAGCGGGGGCTACGAGCAGTACTTC. This gives the protein CASSQDRTSGGYEQYF.

This clone has just one count. This chain connects TRBV11-1 to TRBJ2-7; 10 bases fit TRBD2. Trimming removed 3 bases from V and 3 bases from J; junction bases left unmatched: 11. There are 17 residues in the CDR3. Germline V CDR1 and CDR2: SGHAT, FQDESV (reference sequence). In DNA form, the CDR3 reads TGTGCCAGCAGCTTCCGGTCGGGGCTAGCGGGAGTCTACGAGCAGTACTTC. It is translated as CASSFRSGLAGVYEQYF.

The chain carries TRBV27 and TRBJ1-1; 9 nucleotides match TRBD1. The J segment lost 10 bases and the V segment lost 5 bases, leaving 8 bases of the junction unmatched. The CDR3 has 13 residues. Germline V gene sequence: CDR1 MNHEY, CDR2 SMNVEV (reference sequence). This CDR3 reads CASSPYRDRAAFF. In nucleotides, the CDR3 is TGTGCCAGCAGTCCATACCGGGACAGGGCAGCTTTCTTT.

This rearrangement joins TRBV14 to TRBJ2-7; 9 bases are shared with TRBD1. This CDR3 has 12 amino acids. The V segment lost 10 bases and the J segment 1 base; nucleotides outside the gene matches: 2. Germline V gene data show CDR1 as SGHDN and CDR2 as FVKESK. This CDR3 is CATGTGSYEQYF. In nucleotides, the CDR3 is TGTGCCACCGGGACAGGGTCCTACGAGCAGTACTTC.

The CDR3 coding sequence is TGTGCCAGCTCACCAGCCCAGGGGACCCCCTACGAGCAGTACTTC. Translation gives CASSPAQGTPYEQYF. The V and J genes are TRBV18 and TRBJ2-7, with TRBD1 as a possible D gene (6 bases). From germline, CDR1 is KGHSH and CDR2 LQKENI. The CDR3 length is 15 residues. Deletions cut 2 bases from V and 2 bases from J, with 13 bases between.

The V and J genes are TRBV7-9 and TRBJ2-1; TRBD2 agrees at 7 bases. This CDR3 is 17 amino acids long. Germline lookup yields CDR1 SEHNR and CDR2 FQNEAQ (reference sequence). Trimming removed 7 bases from V and 0 bases from J; junction bases left unmatched: 12. The CDR3 bases are TGTGCCAGCACCTCGAACCGCGGGGGTTACTCCTACAATGAGCAGTTCTTC. Translating it yields CASTSNRGGYSYNEQFF.

The V gene is TRBV4-3, the J gene TRBJ2-2, with 8 bases matching TRBD2. Unmatched junction bases numbered 5, after V lost 0 bases and J lost 8 bases. This CDR3 spans 15 amino acids. The germline V gene has CDR1 LGHNA and CDR2 YSLEER. DNA of the CDR3: TGCGCCAGCAGCCAAGAAAGCGGGGGTGCAGGGGAGCTGTTTTTT. Translated: CASSQESGGAGELFF.

The V gene is TRBV5-1, the J gene TRBJ1-1; D not resolved. CDR1 SGHRS and CDR2 YFSETQ come from the germline V gene. The ends were cut back, 6 bases at V and 4 bases at J, with 7 bases in the middle. The CDR3 has 11 residues. The CDR3 bases are TGCGCCAGCACCGTCGGCACTGAAGCTTTCTTT. Its translation is CASTVGTEAFF.

This chain links TRBV19 with TRBJ1-5, with 9 bases lining up with TRBD1. After removal of 8 bases from V and 5 bases from J, the junction contained 4 bases not matched to a gene. The CDR3 is made up of 13 amino acids. CDR1 LNHDA and CDR2 SQIVND come from the germline V gene (reference sequence). CDR3 sequence: CASQDRGYQPQHF. CDR3 coding DNA: TGTGCCAGTCAGGACAGGGGTTATCAGCCCCAGCATTTT.

The chain joins TRBV6-5 to TRBJ1-4; 7 bases match TRBD1. Germline CDR1 MNHEY, CDR2 SVGAGI. The CDR3 consists of 12 residues. V trimming: 4 bases; J trimming: 11 bases; junction bases outside the gene matches: 4. This chain's CDR3 is CASSLTGDKLFF. The CDR3 coding sequence is TGTGCCAGCAGTTTAACAGGGGATAAACTGTTTTTT.

This clone was seen just once. V usage is TRBV7-3 and J usage is TRBJ2-6; D is unclear. CDR3 length: 15 residues. Germline V gene lookup returns CDR1 SGHTA and CDR2 FQGTGA. V was shortened by 8 bases and J by 1 base, with 12 bases between the two germline ends. The chain's CDR3 is CASSLSLSGANVLTF. The CDR3 nucleotides read TGTGCCAGCTCCCTGAGTCTTTCTGGGGCCAACGTCCTGACTTTC.

The CDR3 DNA follows: TGTGCCAGCAGCTCAGAGCCCGGAGGGAGGACAGATACGCAGTATTTT. Translated: CASSSEPGGRTDTQYF. The chain links TRBV7-3 to TRBJ2-3; tentatively, D is TRBD2 (6 bases). There are 16 residues in the CDR3. Deletions cut 4 bases from V and 3 bases from J, with 17 bases between. CDR1 is SGHTA and CDR2 is FQGTGA in the germline V gene.

This chain joins TRBV12-5 and TRBJ2-7; 7 bases are a match to TRBD1. Germline CDR1 is LGHNT and CDR2 is FRNRAP. J was trimmed by 2 bases and V by 1 base; bases with no gene match: 14. This CDR3 comprises 18 residues. The CDR3 here is CASGLDSIVRGLAYEQYF. CDR3 nucleotide sequence: TGTGCTAGTGGTTTGGACTCCATCGTTAGGGGGCTCGCCTACGAGCAGTACTTC. Full variable domain (remainder filled in from reference TRBV12-5 and TRBJ2-7): DARVTQTPRHKVTEMGQEVTMRCQPILGHNTVFWYRQTMMQGLELLAYFRNRAPLDDSGMPKDRFSAEMPDATLATLKIQPSEPRDSAVYFCASGLDSIVRGLAYEQYFGPGTRLTVT.

The V and J genes are TRBV30 and TRBJ2-5; D not resolved. The V end lost 3 bases, the J end lost 8 bases, and 10 bases lay between the germline ends. The CDR3 totals 11 residues. Germline CDR1 reads GTSNPN; CDR2 reads SVGIG (reference sequence). The CDR3 protein is CAWRSEDTQYF. CDR3 DNA sequence: TGTGCCTGGAGGTCTGAGGATACCCAGTACTTC.

The chain employs TRBV5-6 and TRBJ2-1; the match to TRBD2 covers 7 bases. The CDR3 consists of 13 residues. J lost 9 bases, V lost 4 bases, and 7 bases had no gene match. Germline values: CDR1 SGHDT, CDR2 YYEEEE. This CDR3 reads CASSHFSSGEQFF. DNA for the CDR3: TGTGCCAGCAGCCACTTTTCTAGCGGTGAGCAGTTCTTC.

The chain uses TRBV19 and TRBJ1-5, with 11 bases aligning to TRBD1. The trim removed 5 bases at V and 0 bases at J, leaving 6 bases unmatched. The CDR3 consists of 17 residues. CDR1 is LNHDA and CDR2 is SQIVND in the germline V gene (reference sequence). The CDR3 DNA reads as TGTGCCAGTAGTCCCGGACAGGGGGCTTATAGCAATCAGCCCCAGCATTTT. It encodes CASSPGQGAYSNQPQHF.

The rearrangement links TRBV2 to TRBJ2-5, with 7 bases that match TRBD2. The CDR3 runs to 15 residues. Germline CDR1 is SNHLY and CDR2 is FYNNEI. V lost 6 bases to trimming and J lost 5 bases; unmatched junction nucleotides: 12. CDR3 DNA sequence: TGTGCCAGCAGGGATCCTACTAGCGCCTGGGAGACCCAGTACTTC. Its translation is CASRDPTSAWETQYF.

This chain joins TRBV21-1 and TRBJ2-4; TRBD1 reflects the table's D call only, with no check against the DNA. TRBV21-1 is an annotated pseudogene. CDR3 length: 16 residues. The chain's CDR3 is CASSFQCGLAKNIQYF. CDR3 DNA sequence: TGTGCCAGCAGCTTTCAGTGTGGCCTAGCCAAAAACATTCAGTACTTC.

The genes are TRBV19 and TRBJ1-1; 10 bases match TRBD1. The CDR3 loop spans 15 amino acids. With 5 bases clipped from V and 8 bases from J, the junction kept 11 bases outside the gene matches. CDR1 is LNHDA, CDR2 SQIVND, per germline (reference sequence). CDR3 nucleotide sequence: TGTGCCAGTAGTGACTGGGACAGGGGCCCGCCCGAAGCTTTCTTT. This encodes CASSDWDRGPPEAFF.

This clone was seen once. V and J are TRBV10-2 and TRBJ2-1, with TRBD2 identical over 7 bases. Germline V gene lookup returns CDR1 WSHSY and CDR2 SAAADI. This CDR3 is built from 13 residues. The J segment lost 6 bases and the V segment lost 5 bases, leaving 4 bases of the junction unmatched. CDR3 residues: CASSRTSGNEQFF. The CDR3 DNA sequence: TGCGCCAGCAGTCGGACTAGTGGCAATGAGCAGTTCTTC.

V and J are TRBV2 and TRBJ1-1; 9 bases are shared with TRBD1. CDR3 length: 13 residues. The ends lost 11 bases at V and 0 bases at J; junction bases unmatched: 4. The germline gives CDR1 SNHLY, CDR2 FYNNEI. CDR3 DNA sequence: TGTGCCTGGGACAGGGACATGAACACTGAAGCTTTCTTT. This encodes CAWDRDMNTEAFF.

The chain employs TRBV30 and TRBJ2-7; 7 nucleotides align to TRBD2. The V and J ends lost 4 bases and 0 bases, in that order; junction bases with no gene match: 3. This CDR3 comprises 13 residues. Looked up from germline, CDR1 is GTSNPN and CDR2 is SVGIG (reference sequence). The CDR3 sequence: CAWTSGNSYEQYF. CDR3 coding DNA: TGTGCCTGGACAAGCGGGAACTCCTACGAGCAGTACTTC.

V usage is TRBV30 and J usage is TRBJ1-2; D might be TRBD1 (5 bases). CDR3 size: 12 residues. The V gene lost 1 base and the J gene lost 5 bases, with 8 bases spanning the gap. Germline V gene sequence: CDR1 GTSNPN, CDR2 SVGIG (reference sequence). The CDR3 DNA reads TGTGCCTGGAGTGGGGGGGGGTATGGCTACACCTTC. Amino acids: CAWSGGGYGYTF.

This clone was observed a single time. This rearrangement joins TRBV7-9 to TRBJ1-1, with no clear D. Trimming took off 5 bases at V and 2 bases at J, with 18 bases between the two ends. Germline CDR1 reads SEHNR; CDR2 reads FQNEAQ (reference sequence). CDR3 length: 16 amino acids. The CDR3: CASSPIGGSLNTEAFF. In nucleotides, the CDR3 is TGTGCCAGCAGCCCCATCGGCGGCAGTCTAAACACTGAAGCTTTCTTT.